What follows are 21 T cell receptor beta chains derived from one specimen sequenced in a study of blood T cell repertoires in COVID-19. Assay: immunoSEQ multiplex PCR; the TCRdb copy retains only in-frame clones and omits some. There are under 250,000 clones in the sample; approximately 84% occur only once, and under 5% lies in the top ten. Material: peripheral blood. These receptors were obtained from a man aged 50-60 years with acute or convalescent COVID-19.

The rearrangement links TRBV2 to TRBJ2-2; TRBD2 aligns across 7 bases. After removal of 7 bases from V and 6 bases from J, the junction contained 5 bases not matched to a gene. Germline CDR1 reads SNHLY; CDR2 reads FYNNEI. CDR3 length: 13 amino acids. The CDR3 is CASKIGGSGELFF. The CDR3 nucleotides read TGTGCCAGCAAGATCGGGGGGTCCGGGGAGCTGTTTTTT.

The CDR3 sequence: CASSQDASGTQYF. The CDR3 nucleotides are TGCGCCAGCAGCCAAGATGCGAGTGGTACGCAGTATTTT. This chain links TRBV4-1 with TRBJ2-3; D not certain. Germline V gives CDR1 MGHRA, CDR2 YSYEKL. The CDR3 contains 13 residues. V gave up 0 bases and J gave up 8 bases, with 9 bases separating them.

V usage is TRBV10-3 and J usage is TRBJ2-5, with a tentative D call TRBD2 (5 bases). CDR3 length equals 15 residues. Trimming left V 2 bases short and J 7 bases short, with 17 bases between. The germline gives CDR1 ENHRY, CDR2 SYGVKD. CDR3 in DNA: TGTGCCATCAGTGAGGTTTCTCTAGCCAGCGGGACCCAGTACTTC. Amino acid sequence: CAISEVSLASGTQYF.

The rearrangement uses TRBV5-1 and TRBJ1-1; D uncertain. The CDR3 sequence is 12 residues long. The germline V and J ends were trimmed by 6 bases and 3 bases, with 9 bases remaining between them. In germline, CDR1 is SGHRS, CDR2 YFSETQ. The CDR3 DNA is TGCGCCAGCACTAGCGGGTACACTGAAGCTTTCTTT. This translates into CASTSGYTEAFF.

The chain links TRBV5-8 to TRBJ2-2; D remains unclear. CDR3 length: 13 amino acids. CDR1 is SGHTS and CDR2 is YDEGEE in the germline V gene. Trimming cost V 0 bases and J 14 bases, with 14 bases left between them. CDR3 sequence reads: CASSLGPWAVLFF. CDR3 bases: TGTGCCAGCAGCTTGGGGCCGTGGGCCGTCCTGTTTTTT.

The gene calls are TRBV28 and TRBJ2-7; 8 positions agree with TRBD1. CDR3 length: 16 residues. Germline V CDR1 and CDR2: MDHEN, SYDVKM. Germline trimming cut 0 bases from V and 3 bases from J; bases unmatched to any gene: 7. CDR3 DNA sequence: TGTGCCAGCAGTTTATGGTCAGGGGGCGCCGGCTACGAGCAGTACTTC. Translated, it gives CASSLWSGGAGYEQYF. Drawing the rest from reference TRBV28 and TRBJ2-7, the complete variable domain is DVKVTQSSRYLVKRTGEKVFLECVQDMDHENMFWYRQDPGLGLRLIYFSYDVKMKEKGDIPEGYSVSREKKERFSLILESASTNQTSMYLCASSLWSGGAGYEQYFGPGTRLTVT.

The CDR3 loop reads CASSHEDRGLEQYF. The CDR3 DNA reads as TGTGCCAGCAGCCACGAGGACAGGGGGTTAGAGCAGTACTTC. This sequence joins TRBV4-2 and TRBJ2-7; 10 bases line up with TRBD1. The CDR3 runs to 14 residues. The trim removed 3 bases at V and 7 bases at J, leaving 6 bases unmatched. CDR1 is LGHNA and CDR2 is YNFKEQ in the germline V gene.

CDR3 loop: CASSYGGLAKNIQYF. The CDR3 DNA reads as TGTGCCAGCAGTTACGGCGGTCTAGCCAAAAACATTCAGTACTTC. This rearrangement joins TRBV6-2 or TRBV6-3 to TRBJ2-4; D remains ambiguous. The CDR3 loop spans 15 amino acids. V lost 2 bases and J 0 bases, leaving 8 bases between the germline ends. CDR1 MNHEY and CDR2 SVGEGT come from the germline V gene.

V gene TRBV28 combines with J gene TRBJ2-6; D is perhaps TRBD1 (6 bases). CDR1 is MDHEN, CDR2 SYDVKM, per germline. V was cut by 6 bases and J by 4 bases, with 19 bases left in between. The CDR3 contains 17 residues. The CDR3 DNA is TGTGCCAGCAGCCTTCCACAGGGAGCCTCCGGGGCCAACGTCCTGACTTTC. Translation: CASSLPQGASGANVLTF.

The count of this clone is one. The chain carries TRBV24-1 and TRBJ2-5; 11 bases match TRBD1. The V segment lost 1 base and the J segment 4 bases; nucleotides outside the gene matches: 7. This CDR3 is 17 amino acids long. CDR1 is KGHDR, CDR2 SFDVKD, per germline. The CDR3 loop reads CATSDFAGTGGLETQYF. Written as DNA, the CDR3 is TGTGCCACCAGTGATTTCGCCGGGACAGGGGGTCTAGAGACCCAGTACTTC.

The chain employs TRBV12-3 or TRBV12-4 and TRBJ2-5, with D tentatively TRBD2 (5 bases). This CDR3 contains 13 residues. Trimming shortened V by 7 bases and J by 4 bases, and 13 bases separated the two germline ends. CDR3 amino acids: CASTPTNGETQYF. CDR3 DNA sequence: TGTGCCAGCACTCCGACTAATGGAGAGACCCAGTACTTC.

The V and J genes are TRBV18 and TRBJ1-2; D remains ambiguous. CDR1 is KGHSH and CDR2 is LQKENI in the germline V gene. The CDR3 spans 14 residues. Trimming left V 0 bases short and J 5 bases short, with 10 bases between. The CDR3 nucleotides read TGTGCCAGCTCACCACCGGACGGACTATATGGCTACACCTTC. Translated, it gives CASSPPDGLYGYTF.

This clone was seen a single time. This chain uses TRBV9 with TRBJ2-7, with 12 bases identical to TRBD2. J was trimmed by 4 bases and V by 5 bases; bases with no gene match: 7. The germline CDR1 and CDR2 sequences are SGDLS and YYNGEE. CDR3 length: 15 amino acids. The CDR3, as DNA: TGTGCCAGCAGTCTTTCCGGGACTAGCGGGTACGAGCAGTACTTC. This gives the protein CASSLSGTSGYEQYF.

This chain connects TRBV24-1 to TRBJ2-7, with 7 nucleotides matching TRBD1. The CDR3 length is 13 residues. After removal of 4 bases from V and 1 base from J, the junction contained 0 bases not matched to a gene. The germline gives CDR1 KGHDR, CDR2 SFDVKD. The CDR3 spells CATSETGSYEQYF. DNA of the CDR3: TGTGCCACCAGTGAGACAGGGTCCTACGAGCAGTACTTC.

The gene calls are TRBV12-5 and TRBJ2-7, with D possibly being TRBD2 (5 bases). Germline-derived CDR1 and CDR2 are LGHNT and FRNRAP. The CDR3 is 13 residues long. V lost 0 bases and J lost 5, with 8 bases in between. As DNA, the CDR3 is TGTGCTAGTGGTTTGGTACGGGGAGACGAGCAGTACTTC. Translation: CASGLVRGDEQYF.

This rearrangement joins TRBV6-5 to TRBJ1-6; no clear D. Between the trimmed V and J ends, which lost 7 bases and 9 bases, there was a span of 10 bases. Germline values: CDR1 MNHEY, CDR2 SVGAGI. This CDR3 region has 12 residues. The CDR3, as DNA: TGTGCCAGCATGGTGGGGAGTTCACCCCTCCACTTT. This translates into CASMVGSSPLHF.

The V gene is TRBV2, the J gene TRBJ2-7, with 9 nucleotides matching TRBD1. Germline CDR1 SNHLY, CDR2 FYNNEI. Trimming removed 10 bases from V and 0 bases from J; junction bases left unmatched: 7. This CDR3 contains 14 residues. CDR3 residues: CATTGQGNSYEQYF. The CDR3 DNA sequence: TGTGCCACTACGGGACAGGGAAACTCCTACGAGCAGTACTTC.

J is TRBJ2-7 and V is TRBV6-5; 9 nucleotides align to TRBD1. This CDR3 contains 14 residues. Germline V gene lookup returns CDR1 MNHEY and CDR2 SVGAGI. CDR3 sequence reads: CATAPGQGGNEQYF. The CDR3 nucleotides are TGTGCTACAGCGCCGGGACAGGGCGGTAATGAGCAGTACTTC.

V is TRBV12-3 or TRBV12-4 and J is TRBJ2-2; D is perhaps TRBD2 (5 bases). The CDR3 spans 13 residues. V lost 7 bases to trimming and J lost 5 bases, with 11 bases between them. The CDR3 nucleotides are TGTGCCAGCATCAGGAGGAGAACCGGGGAGCTGTTTTTT. It translates to CASIRRRTGELFF.

The chain joins TRBV5-1 to TRBJ2-2; D possibly corresponds to TRBD1 (6 bases). The V end lost 4 bases, the J end lost 4 bases, and 23 bases lay between the germline ends. Germline V CDR1 and CDR2: SGHRS, YFSETQ. The CDR3 runs 18 residues. The CDR3 coding sequence is TGCGCCAGCAGCGCACCGGGACACTTACGACGGGTCACCGGGGAGCTGTTTTTT. This codes for CASSAPGHLRRVTGELFF.

This chain uses TRBV9 with TRBJ2-7, with D perhaps matching TRBD2 (6 bases). V was pared by 0 bases and J by 5 bases, with 9 bases between. The CDR3 is 13 residues long. Germline lookup yields CDR1 SGDLS and CDR2 YYNGEE. The CDR3 loop reads CASSVDGGNEQYF. CDR3 sequence (DNA): TGTGCCAGCAGCGTAGACGGCGGGAACGAGCAGTACTTC.